This TCR beta chain originates from a study of blood T cell repertoires in COVID-19. Study in general: The study drew acute and convalescent COVID-19 samples from the United States, Italy and Spain. T cells, B-cell-depleted T cells, or PBMCs provided the cDNA or gDNA that served as material.

CDR1 is SEHNR and CDR2 is FQNEAQ in the germline V gene (reference sequence). V dropped 4 bases and J dropped 4 bases, with 10 bases sitting between them. CDR3 length equals 13 residues. Authors' methods: How many nucleated cells were present was estimated from reference gene primer amplification. Assay used: immunoSEQ multiplex PCR; TCRdb lists only in-frame clones, some missing. V and J calls and clone size are as listed in that table; D and trimming were resolved from the DNA. Among more than 200,000 clones, approximately 87% were seen once, and the ten largest hold around 2.2%. V is TRBV7-9 and J is TRBJ1-2, with D tentatively TRBD1 (6 bases). The source material was peripheral blood. This TCR derives from a woman in her forties or fifties with acute or convalescent COVID-19. CDR3 nucleotide sequence: TGTGCCAGCAGCTCTCAGGGGTTCTATGGCTACACCTTC. Encoded protein: CASSSQGFYGYTF.